This TCR beta chain was documented in a study of blood T cell repertoires in COVID-19. Study details: The United States, Italy and Spain were the sources of the acute and convalescent COVID-19 samples. From T cells, B-cell-depleted T cells, or PBMCs came the material, which was cDNA or gDNA.

The germline V gene has CDR1 SGHTA and CDR2 FQGNSA. J lost 1 base, V lost 4 bases, and 5 bases had no gene match. This CDR3 is built from 15 residues. Original data processing: For nucleated cells, counts were estimated from reference gene primer amplification. Sequenced by immunoSEQ multiplex PCR; TCRdb stores in-frame clones only, minus some. That table is the source of V, J and clone size, and D and trimming were worked out from the DNA. The sample has hundreds of thousands of clones; around 87% are singletons. The clonotype originates from a woman aged 45-60 years who had recovered from COVID-19. Specimen: peripheral blood. The chain joins TRBV7-2 to TRBJ2-3; 7 nucleotides align to TRBD1. The CDR3 region is CASSYDGQGTDTQYF. The CDR3 nucleotides are TGTGCCAGCAGCTACGACGGACAGGGCACAGATACGCAGTATTTT.